The sequence of this TCR beta chain was determined in a study of tumor-infiltrating lymphocytes in oesophageal squamous cell carcinoma. TCRdb ran MiXCR on the PCR reads and lists one entry per CDR3 protein. The sample gives roughly 6,800 distinct CDR3 sequences, about 14% of which show up once; 17% is in the top ten. The CDR3 is made up of 14 amino acids. The junction had 7 bases not matched to a gene; V was cut back by 4 bases and J by 6 bases. The germline V gene has CDR1 SGHDT and CDR2 YYEEEE. There are many counts of this clonotype. This clonotype originated in a male donor with esophageal squamous cell carcinoma. The chain uses TRBV5-6 and TRBJ2-7; the match to TRBD2 covers 10 bases. Sample: esophageal tumor tissue. The CDR3 loop reads CASSSSGGLGEQYF. CDR3 sequence (DNA): TGTGCCAGCAGCAGTAGCGGGGGGCTCGGCGAGCAGTACTTC.